This TCR beta chain was sequenced in a study of lymphopenia after photon versus proton radiotherapy. This clone was found once. Its target is unknown. TCRdb's copy holds only in-frame clones and misses some; the assay was immunoSEQ multiplex PCR. The table shows about 20,000 clones, with approximately 84% occurring only once. Study outcomes and limitations: After lymphocyte nadir, photon-treated repertoires showed oligoclonal expansion, especially CD8+ Temra. Authors raise, but do not show, better survival with proton therapy.

Per the germline V gene, CDR1 is ENHRY and CDR2 is SYGVKD. There are 18 residues in the CDR3. Trimming removed 0 bases at V and 0 bases at J, with 15 bases between. Sequenced here: peripheral blood, sampled from a patient treated with photon-based radiotherapy. This TCR was sampled from a woman aged 50 to 65 with pancreatic cancer. The chain combines TRBV10-3 with TRBJ1-3, with a weak D call TRBD1 (5 bases). The CDR3 nucleotides read TGTGCCATCAGTGAGTCTTGGGGCAGTCTTCCCTCTGGAAACACCATATATTTT. This translates into CAISESWGSLPSGNTIYF.